This paragraph covers one T cell receptor beta chain sequence. In the authors' methods: Reference gene primers were amplified, and this amplification served to estimate nucleated cell counts. TCRdb's copy holds only in-frame clones and misses some; the assay was immunoSEQ multiplex PCR. The D gene and trimming were derived from the DNA, and the V and J assignments and clone size from that table. Among 95,000 to 150,000 clones listed, 79% were seen once. The sample originates from a study of blood T cell repertoires in COVID-19. The overall study: Acute and convalescent COVID-19 specimens originated in the United States, Italy and Spain. T cells, B-cell-depleted T cells, or PBMCs supplied cDNA or gDNA.

Source material: peripheral blood. This sequence originates from an elderly woman with acute or convalescent COVID-19.

The DNA of the CDR3 is TGTGCCAGCAGGGCCGGGGGCTCTGGAAACACCATATATTTT. Encoded protein: CASRAGGSGNTIYF. The rearrangement links TRBV6-5 to TRBJ1-3, with a possible D match to TRBD1 (5 bases). From germline, CDR1 is MNHEY and CDR2 SVGAGI. The V and J ends lost 6 bases and 0 bases respectively, with 9 bases between them. CDR3 size: 14 residues.